This TCR beta chain emerged from a study of cytomegalovirus exposure and HLA in healthy donors (dated by TCRdb to 2016 to 2017). For the study in its entirety: In an earlier analysis of fewer than 750 of the donors, about 270 Gb of sequence data and 90 million to 120 million unique TCR beta sequences from 150 million to 200 million T cells were reported. An early release covering about 600 HLA-typed donors comprised 250 to 350 gigabases of sequencing data and 85 million or so unique TCR sequences. The genetic ancestry cluster associated with self-reported Caucasian donors included 65% to 90% of the 300 to 450 genotyped donors. The aim of the study was to test whether cataloging public T cell receptors could identify signatures of past pathogen exposure. The T cell repertoires of several hundred subjects were profiled by immunosequencing and related to cytomegalovirus serostatus. Along with the approximately 700-subject first cohort, a separate validation cohort of over 90 different subjects was used. To predict cytomegalovirus infection status, the study combined high-throughput TCR immunosequencing, statistical association of individual TCRs with disease status, and machine learning. In a later analysis, previously published TCR beta repertoires from roughly 710 donors were re-analyzed and high-resolution HLA genotyping was added so that TCR occurrence patterns could be studied. Rather than using new phenotypic data, the later analysis identified candidate immune exposures from TCR beta sequences and from how often those sequences occurred across donors. An earlier analysis of 587 of the donors used high-throughput TCR beta sequencing to judge whether each TCR beta V gene segment behaved as functional or pseudogenic. Donor age, sex, ethnicity and CMV serostatus were compiled alongside the repertoire data. A later genetic analysis used genome-wide SNP genotypes for about three fifths of the 666 donors, treating that subset as a discovery cohort. All discovery cohort repertoires had been generated on a single sequencing platform. HLA typing included class I and class II loci at four-digit resolution. Typing coverage differed by locus: A, B, C, DRB1 and DQB1 were typed in about 620-640 donors, DQA1 in roughly 500, DPA1 in around 600, and DPB1 in around 490. Roughly five DR-DQ haplotypes were treated as single units for association and clustering because of strong linkage in the cohort. Among several hundred genotyped donors of the cohort, an average of about 220,000 unique TCR beta nucleotide sequences was sequenced per donor, of which 15% to 20% were non-productive.

The germline V gene (reference sequence) supplies CDR1 SEHNR and CDR2 FQNEAQ. The CDR3 measures 15 amino acids from cysteine to phenylalanine. The kept DNA is CDR3 alone, 45 bases in frame from the first base. V lost 5 bases and J lost 3 bases; the stretch between them is 13 bases long. The method was the immunoSEQ multiplex PCR assay. For the multiplex PCR, a mixture combining 60 forward primers for TCR Vbeta segments and 13 reverse primers for TCR Jbeta segments was used. Amplification of the CDR3 region of rearranged TCR beta genes was performed with a multiplex PCR assay on genomic DNA. On the Illumina HiSeq System, the amplified TCR beta libraries were sequenced as 87-base-pair reads. The authors processed their data as follows. A later analysis counted tens of millions of unique TCR beta chains across the 650 to 800 repertoires, and approximately 11 million of these chains were shared by at least two donors. To remove PCR and sequencing errors, raw reads were error-corrected and collapsed into unique sequences using a nearest-neighbor algorithm that merged closely related sequences. Alignment of CDR3 sequences to IMGT reference sequences was used to assign V, D and J gene segments. For a sequence to be retained, a match of at least six nucleotides was required to both a V gene segment and a J gene segment. A rearrangement was called productive if the CDR3 had no stop codons and remained in frame with V and J, and every other rearrangement was called non-productive. CDR3 was defined according to IMGT convention as the region running from the second conserved V-encoded cysteine to the conserved J-encoded phenylalanine. The earlier analysis of about 640 of the donors excluded any sequence lacking an unambiguous match to a single V gene segment. An earlier analysis of several hundred of the donors classified V segments as functional when productive rearrangements were above 56.7% and as segregating when the standard deviation between donors was above 5%. To diagnose cytomegalovirus status from the catalog of TCR beta chain sequences, a statistical classification framework was built. A later analysis assigned V and J genes by comparing TCR nucleotide sequences with IMGT/GENE-DB human TR gene sequences. The TCRdist pipeline was used in a later analysis to assign CDR3 sequences and most-parsimonious VDJ recombination scenarios. In a later analysis, every TCR beta chain was defined by the combination of its CDR3 amino acid sequence and its V-gene family, and reads without a unique V-gene family were dropped. To address suspected cross-contamination and a sequencing artifact, a later analysis removed several hundred highly shared, low-generation-probability nucleotide sequences. In a later analysis, a clonal expansion index for each public chain was calculated from normalized within-repertoire ranks of inferred template counts. A later analysis computed generation probabilities with a VDJ recombination model fitted to out-of-frame rearrangements, and checked the results against IGoR. A later analysis scored TCR-TCR, TCR-HLA and TCR-CMV co-occurrence with hypergeometric tests, applying a repertoire-size bias correction to TCR pairs. False discovery rates were estimated in a later analysis by permuting HLA or CMV assignments 20 times. In a later analysis, co-occurring TCRs were grouped using DBSCAN, and TCRdist sequence similarity was added for clustering within HLA-allele-positive subsets. For co-occurrence clustering, repertoires with fewer than 30,000 or more than 120,000 public chains were excluded, along with a handful of repertoires with anomalous nucleotide sharing. Drawn from immuneACCESS, this table holds only the in-frame rearrangements with V and J called that TCRdb kept. Clones are partly lost; checked studies trace under half to an unresolved V gene and leave the rest unexplained. The V and J calls and the clone size are those of that table, but D and trimming were determined from the DNA. The sample has 95,000 to 150,000 clones on record, approximately 65% of them singletons. Over 1.5% of the sample belongs to the ten largest clones.

About this clone itself: The target of this receptor is not known. Per-base qualities were not stored, and no clone one base away is much larger.

On the study overall, not on this receptor specifically: A later analysis found that TCR association rates varied across HLA loci, with DRB1 alleles showing the most associated TCRs and HLA-C alleles the fewest. The only immune exposure information available for the cohort was CMV serostatus. A cluster of highly shared sequence variants was judged likely to represent a technical artifact of the sequencing pipeline. Specific HLA alleles were associated with some 15,000 TCR beta sequences at a false discovery rate of 0.05 in a later analysis. Linkage disequilibrium might explain the correlated functional status among segregating V segments, but an unknown experimental factor could not be excluded. In a later analysis, most CMV-associated TCR beta chains were found to appear HLA-restricted, with HLA associations seemingly driven largely by CMV exposure. About 17 rarely observed V segments, including chromosome 9 orphons, were excluded from the earlier analysis of almost 600 of the donors because counts were too low. Because the 87-base-pair reads could not distinguish some IMGT-functional V segments, including TRBV6-2 and TRBV6-3, those segments were excluded. An earlier analysis of around 500 of the donors showed that most TCR beta V segments appeared in productive rearrangements either about 87% or about 30% of the time, which broadly matched IMGT annotations. It was suggested by the authors that the approach could potentially be generalized to other disease states and immunological phenotypes. A later genetic analysis associated a missense DCLRE1C variant with V-gene and J-gene trimming of TCR beta chains, and an independent cohort replicated the association. Sequencing depth was assumed to be roughly uniform across donors in the presence/absence analyses, though that assumption may not hold. Strong co-occurrence of HLA alleles, especially DR and DQ, made assigning TCR associations to individual alleles difficult. A further reported finding was that TCR beta sequences accurately predicted the HLA-A and HLA-B alleles for most subjects in the first cohort. Most TCR sequences were seen in very few donors, while some public TCRs were found in many individuals. In a later analysis, several top co-occurrence clusters were reported to appear linked to parvovirus B19, influenza, CMV and Epstein-Barr virus. The cohort was sequenced for TCR beta chains only, and without alpha or paired-chain data the features that could be detected were limited. A later analysis found that HLA-associated TCR beta chains were more clonally expanded and had lower generation probabilities than equally common non-associated chains. HLA typing was unavailable for some donors at each locus, so association tests used only the typed subset. In vitro tests confirmed that a few of the cytomegalovirus-associated TCR beta chains recognize cytomegalovirus antigens. A later genetic analysis reported fewer N-insertions in productive TCRs among donors in an Asian-associated ancestry cluster than the approximately 700-donor mean. In both the original and validation cohorts, the classifier was reported to diagnose cytomegalovirus status with high specificity and sensitivity. In the study, 164 TCR beta chains were listed as associated with cytomegalovirus.

The cohort consisted of more than 650 healthy bone marrow donors. All cohort members were sampled while nominally healthy, although unrecorded immune exposures were likely present. The donor tested CMV seronegative and was one of the 352 seronegative cohort members. A peripheral blood sample was provided by each donor, and peripheral blood mononuclear cells were used for TCR beta sequencing. Genomic DNA was extracted from the blood cell samples with the Qiagen DNeasy Blood Extraction Kit. Sequencing used PBMCs. The sequence links TRBV7-9 to TRBJ2-2, with no D gene named confidently. The clonotype was recovered from a man aged 18-30 years in good health and CMV-seronegative. The CDR3 loop reads CASSPTGPHTGELFF. The nucleotides read TGTGCCAGCAGCCCGACGGGTCCTCACACCGGGGAGCTGTTTTTT.